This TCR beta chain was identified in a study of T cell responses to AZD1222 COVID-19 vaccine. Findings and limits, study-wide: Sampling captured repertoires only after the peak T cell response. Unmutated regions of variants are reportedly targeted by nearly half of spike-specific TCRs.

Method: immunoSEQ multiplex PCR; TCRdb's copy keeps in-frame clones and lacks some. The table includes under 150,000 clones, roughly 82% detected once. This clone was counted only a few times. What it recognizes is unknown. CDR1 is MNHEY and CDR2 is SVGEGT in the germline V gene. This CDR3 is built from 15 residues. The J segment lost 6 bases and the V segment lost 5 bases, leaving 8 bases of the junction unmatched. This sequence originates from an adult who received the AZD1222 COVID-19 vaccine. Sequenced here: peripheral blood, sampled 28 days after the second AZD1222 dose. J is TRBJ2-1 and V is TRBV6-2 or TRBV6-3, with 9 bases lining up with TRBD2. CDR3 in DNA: TGTGCCAGCAGTGTACTTGCGGGGGGGCCCAATGAGCAGTTCTTC. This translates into CASSVLAGGPNEQFF.